This T cell receptor beta chain was recovered during a study of blood T cell repertoires in COVID-19. Study-level information: Samples taken during acute and convalescent COVID-19 were collected in the United States, Italy and Spain. Sample material is recorded as cDNA or gDNA derived from T cells, B-cell-depleted T cells, or PBMCs.

The CDR3 length is 14 residues. The germline V gene encodes CDR1 LNHNV and CDR2 YYDKDF (reference sequence). The V segment lost 6 bases and the J segment 5 bases; nucleotides outside the gene matches: 5. In the authors' methods: The authors estimated nucleated cell counts from reference gene primer amplification. TCRdb keeps only in-frame clones here, not all; method: immunoSEQ multiplex PCR. V and J calls and clone size are those listed in that table; D and trimming were worked out from the DNA. The repertoire includes fewer than 200,000 clones, 87% of them detected once, and roughly 2.5% sits in the top ten.

The clonotype comes from a middle-aged man with active or convalescent COVID-19. Input material: peripheral blood. The rearrangement joins TRBV15 to TRBJ1-5; TRBD1 matches at 9 bases. CDR3 sequence (DNA): TGTGCCACCAGGCCGGGACAGGGCTATCAGCCCCAGCATTTT. Translating it yields CATRPGQGYQPQHF.